Here is one T cell receptor (beta chain) with its context. Pooled in the analysis were second doses at about 4 or about 12 weeks. TCRdb's copy holds only in-frame clones and misses some; the assay was immunoSEQ multiplex PCR. Seen here are 110,000 or so clones, around 89% observed once, and the top ten hold around 7.1%. This record belongs to a study of T cell responses to AZD1222 COVID-19 vaccine. The sequencing used peripheral blood, collected 28 days after the second AZD1222 dose. The TCR comes from an adult who received the AZD1222 COVID-19 vaccine.

CDR3 coding DNA: TGTGCCAGCAGCTCAATGACAGATTTTTACTATGGCTACACCTTC. Translation gives CASSSMTDFYYGYTF. This chain uses TRBV7-8 with TRBJ1-2; maybe TRBD1 (5 bases). With 4 bases removed from V and 3 bases from J, the gap between germline ends came to 15 bases. There are 15 residues in the CDR3. Germline V CDR1 and CDR2: SGHVS, FQNEAQ.